The text below deals with one T cell receptor (beta chain). Its antigen remains unidentified. TCR beta CDR3 region amplification was performed from RNA transcripts. A first-round RT-PCR of the TCR CDR3 used the HTBI primer set. One entry per CDR3 protein, called by TCRdb with MiXCR from the multiplex PCR reads. The sample lists about 740,000 distinct CDR3 sequences, 12% to 15% occurring once. The sample is drawn from a study of T cells in Graves' hyperthyroidism and ophthalmopathy. This CDR3 contains 14 residues. Germline loops: CDR1 SGHAT, CDR2 FQNNGV. Trimming took 4 bases from V and 6 from J; bases not matched to a gene: 7. Study observations and caveats: Also found in blood were most expanded thyroid clonotypes above 0.001. Ophthalmopathy got predicted by the model a median about six months before its onset.

Hyperthyroidism of Graves' type that showed no ophthalmopathy progression within 18 months was stable. The chain links TRBV11-2 to TRBJ2-5, with 8 bases lining up with TRBD1. Material: blood. This receptor was taken from a woman aged 18-29 years with Graves' hyperthyroidism. CDR3 DNA sequence: TGTGCCAGCAGCTCCTACCGACAGGGGAAGACCCAGTACTTC. Translated: CASSSYRQGKTQYF.